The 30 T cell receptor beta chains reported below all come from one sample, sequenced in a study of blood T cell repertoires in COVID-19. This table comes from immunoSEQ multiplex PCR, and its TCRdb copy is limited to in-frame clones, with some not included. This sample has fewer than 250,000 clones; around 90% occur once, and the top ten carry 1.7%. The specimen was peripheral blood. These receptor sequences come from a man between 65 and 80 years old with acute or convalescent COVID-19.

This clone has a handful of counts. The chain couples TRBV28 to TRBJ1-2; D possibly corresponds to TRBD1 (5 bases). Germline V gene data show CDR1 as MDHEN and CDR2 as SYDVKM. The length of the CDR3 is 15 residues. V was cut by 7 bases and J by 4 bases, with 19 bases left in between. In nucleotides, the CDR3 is TGTGCCAGCAAAGACAGCCAGGGTCGGACCTATGGCTACACCTTC. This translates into CASKDSQGRTYGYTF.

CDR3 loop: CSAGSPYEQYF. CDR3 DNA: TGCAGCGCCGGGAGTCCCTACGAGCAGTACTTC. The rearrangement joins TRBV29-1 to TRBJ2-7; perhaps TRBD2 as D (6 bases). This CDR3 comprises 11 residues. Trimming took 7 bases from V and 2 from J, leaving 9 bases between them. Germline CDR1 SQVTM, CDR2 ANQGSEA.

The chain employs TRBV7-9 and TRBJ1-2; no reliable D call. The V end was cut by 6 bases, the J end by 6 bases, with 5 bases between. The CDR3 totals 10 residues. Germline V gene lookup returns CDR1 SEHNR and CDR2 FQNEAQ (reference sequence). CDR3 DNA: TGTGCCAGCAGTCGCGATGGCTACACCTTC. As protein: CASSRDGYTF.

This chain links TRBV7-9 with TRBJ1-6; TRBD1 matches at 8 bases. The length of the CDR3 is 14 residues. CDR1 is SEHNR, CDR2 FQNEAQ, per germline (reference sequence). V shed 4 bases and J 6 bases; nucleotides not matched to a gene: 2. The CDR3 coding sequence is TGTGCCAGCAGCTCTGGACAGGGTAATTCACCCCTCCACTTT. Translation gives CASSSGQGNSPLHF.

The CDR3, as DNA: TGTGCCAGCTCACTAGGAACACCTGCTGAAAATACTAAAAGGGGGAAAGCTTTCTTT. It is translated as CASSLGTPAENTKRGKAFF. The chain carries TRBV18 and TRBJ1-1; D is possibly TRBD1 (6 bases). The V gene's germline CDR1 is KGHSH and CDR2 LQKENI. This CDR3 has 19 residues. V lost 4 bases and J lost 9, with 33 bases in between.

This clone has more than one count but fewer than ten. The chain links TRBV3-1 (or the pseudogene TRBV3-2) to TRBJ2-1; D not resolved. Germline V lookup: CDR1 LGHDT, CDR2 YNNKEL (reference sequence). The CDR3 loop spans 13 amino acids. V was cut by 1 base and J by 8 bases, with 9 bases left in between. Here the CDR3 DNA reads TGTGCCAGCAGCCAAGCGTCTTATTATGAGCAGTTCTTC. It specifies CASSQASYYEQFF.

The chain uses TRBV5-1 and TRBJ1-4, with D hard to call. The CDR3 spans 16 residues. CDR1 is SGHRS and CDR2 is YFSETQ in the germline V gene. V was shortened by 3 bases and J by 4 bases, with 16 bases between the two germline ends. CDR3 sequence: CASSSGMAGHNEKLFF. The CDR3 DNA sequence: TGCGCCAGCAGCTCCGGTATGGCAGGTCATAATGAAAAACTGTTTTTT.

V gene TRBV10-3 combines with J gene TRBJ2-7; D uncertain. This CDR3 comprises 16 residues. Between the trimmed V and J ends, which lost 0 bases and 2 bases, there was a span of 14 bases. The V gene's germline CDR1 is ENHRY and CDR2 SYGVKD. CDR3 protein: CAISESRLGGPYEQYF. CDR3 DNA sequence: TGTGCCATCAGTGAGTCACGACTCGGCGGTCCCTACGAGCAGTACTTC.

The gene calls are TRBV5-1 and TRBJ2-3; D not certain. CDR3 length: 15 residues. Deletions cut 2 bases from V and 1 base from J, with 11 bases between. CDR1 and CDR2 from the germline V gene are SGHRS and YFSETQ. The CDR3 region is CASSFALDGTDTQYF. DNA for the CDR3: TGCGCCAGCAGCTTTGCCCTAGACGGCACAGATACGCAGTATTTT.

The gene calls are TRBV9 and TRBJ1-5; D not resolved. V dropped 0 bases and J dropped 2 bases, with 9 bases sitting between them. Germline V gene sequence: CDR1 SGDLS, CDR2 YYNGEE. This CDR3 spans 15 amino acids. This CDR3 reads CASSVDGLGNQPQHF. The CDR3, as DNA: TGTGCCAGCAGCGTAGACGGTTTGGGCAATCAGCCCCAGCATTTT.

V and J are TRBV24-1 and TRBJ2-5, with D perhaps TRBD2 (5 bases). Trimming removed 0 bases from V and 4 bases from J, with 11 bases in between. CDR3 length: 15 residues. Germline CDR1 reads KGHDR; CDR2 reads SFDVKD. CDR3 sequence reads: CATSDLAGGGETQYF. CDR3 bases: TGTGCCACCAGTGATTTGGCCGGCGGAGGAGAGACCCAGTACTTC.

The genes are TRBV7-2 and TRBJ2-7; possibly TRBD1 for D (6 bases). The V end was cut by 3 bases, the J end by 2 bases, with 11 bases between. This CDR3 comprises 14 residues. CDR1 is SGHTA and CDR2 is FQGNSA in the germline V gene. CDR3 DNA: TGTGCCAGCAGCTTCTCGACAGGAACCTACGAGCAGTACTTC. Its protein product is CASSFSTGTYEQYF.

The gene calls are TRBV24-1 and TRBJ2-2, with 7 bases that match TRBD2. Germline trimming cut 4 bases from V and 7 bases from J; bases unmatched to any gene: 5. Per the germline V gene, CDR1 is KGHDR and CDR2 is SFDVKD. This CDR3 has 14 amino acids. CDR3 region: CATSEGLRGGELFF. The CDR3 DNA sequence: TGTGCCACCAGTGAGGGACTAAGAGGCGGGGAGCTGTTTTTT.

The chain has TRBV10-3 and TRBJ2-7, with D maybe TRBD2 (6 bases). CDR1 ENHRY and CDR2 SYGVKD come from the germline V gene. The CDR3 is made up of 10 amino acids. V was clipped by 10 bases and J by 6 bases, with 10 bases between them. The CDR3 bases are TGTGCCACGGGAGAGGGCGAGCAGTACTTC. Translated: CATGEGEQYF.

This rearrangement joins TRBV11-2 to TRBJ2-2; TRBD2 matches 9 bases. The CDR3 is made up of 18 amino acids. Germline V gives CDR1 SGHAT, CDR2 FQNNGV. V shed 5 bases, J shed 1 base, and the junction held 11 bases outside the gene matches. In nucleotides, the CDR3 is TGTGCCAGCAGCCCCTGGGGACTAGCCACCTGGAACACCGGGGAGCTGTTTTTT. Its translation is CASSPWGLATWNTGELFF. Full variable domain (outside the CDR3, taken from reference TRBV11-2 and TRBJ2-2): EAGVAQSPRYKIIEKRQSVAFWCNPISGHATLYWYQQILGQGPKLLIQFQNNGVVDDSQLPKDRFSAERLKGVDSTLKIQPAKLEDSAVYLCASSPWGLATWNTGELFFGEGSRLTVL.

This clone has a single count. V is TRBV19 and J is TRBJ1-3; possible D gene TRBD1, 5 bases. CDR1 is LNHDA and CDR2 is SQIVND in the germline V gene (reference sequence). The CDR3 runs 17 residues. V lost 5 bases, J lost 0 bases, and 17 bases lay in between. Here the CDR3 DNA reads TGTGCCAGTAGTCCGCAGGGATTACCCATCTCTGGAAACACCATATATTTT. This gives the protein CASSPQGLPISGNTIYF. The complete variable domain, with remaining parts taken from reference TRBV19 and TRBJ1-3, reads DGGITQSPKYLFRKEGQNVTLSCEQNLNHDAMYWYRQDPGQGLRLIYYSQIVNDFQKGDIAEGYSVSREKKESFPLTVTSAQKNPTAFYLCASSPQGLPISGNTIYFGEGSWLTVV.

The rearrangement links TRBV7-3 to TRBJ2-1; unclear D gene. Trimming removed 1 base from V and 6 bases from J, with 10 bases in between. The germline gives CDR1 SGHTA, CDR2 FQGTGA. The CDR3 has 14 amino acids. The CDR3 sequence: CASSLMSGLNEQFF. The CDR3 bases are TGTGCCAGCAGCTTAATGTCGGGTCTCAATGAGCAGTTCTTC.

This CDR3 is CASSLGYRGGYTF. CDR3 DNA sequence: TGTGCCAGCAGCTTAGGCTACAGGGGTGGCTACACCTTC. The chain links TRBV11-2 to TRBJ1-2; TRBD1 agrees at 7 bases. V dropped 1 base and J dropped 7; count of bases not matched to a gene: 3. CDR1 and CDR2 (germline): SGHAT, FQNNGV. The CDR3 runs to 13 residues.

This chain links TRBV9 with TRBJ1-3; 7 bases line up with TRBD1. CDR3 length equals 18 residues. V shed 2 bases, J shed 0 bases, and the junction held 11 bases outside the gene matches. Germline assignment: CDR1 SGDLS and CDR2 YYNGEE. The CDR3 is CASSVGDSFWPSGNTIYF. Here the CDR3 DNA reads TGTGCCAGCAGCGTGGGGGACAGCTTTTGGCCCTCTGGAAACACCATATATTTT.

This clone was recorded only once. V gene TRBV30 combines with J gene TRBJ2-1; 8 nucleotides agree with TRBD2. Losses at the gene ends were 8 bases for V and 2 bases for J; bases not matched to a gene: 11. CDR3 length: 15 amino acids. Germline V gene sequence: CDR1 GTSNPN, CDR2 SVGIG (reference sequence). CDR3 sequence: CAGKHLAGAYNEQFF. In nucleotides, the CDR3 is TGTGCCGGAAAACATCTAGCGGGTGCCTACAATGAGCAGTTCTTC.

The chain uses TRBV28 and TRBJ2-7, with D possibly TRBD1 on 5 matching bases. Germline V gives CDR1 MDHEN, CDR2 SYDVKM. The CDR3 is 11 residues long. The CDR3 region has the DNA TGTGATTATACAGGCCACTACGAGCAGTACTTC. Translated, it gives CDYTGHYEQYF. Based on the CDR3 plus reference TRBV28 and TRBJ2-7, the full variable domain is DVKVTQSSRYLVKRTGEKVFLECVQDMDHENMFWYRQDPGLGLRLIYFSYDVKMKEKGDIPEGYSVSREKKERFSLILESASTNQTSMYLCDYTGHYEQYFGPGTRLTVT.

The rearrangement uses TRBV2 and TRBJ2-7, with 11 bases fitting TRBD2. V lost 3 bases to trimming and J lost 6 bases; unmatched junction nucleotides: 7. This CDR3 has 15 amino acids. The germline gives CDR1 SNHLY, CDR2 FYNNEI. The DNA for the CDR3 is TGTGCCAGCAGTGACCCCACTAGCGGGAGCTCCGAGCAGTACTTC. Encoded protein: CASSDPTSGSSEQYF. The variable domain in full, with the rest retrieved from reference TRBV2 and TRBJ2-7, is EPEVTQTPSHQVTQMGQEVILRCVPISNHLYFYWYRQILGQKVEFLVSFYNNEISEKSEIFDDQFSVERPDGSNFTLKIRSTKLEDSAMYFCASSDPTSGSSEQYFGPGTRLTVT.

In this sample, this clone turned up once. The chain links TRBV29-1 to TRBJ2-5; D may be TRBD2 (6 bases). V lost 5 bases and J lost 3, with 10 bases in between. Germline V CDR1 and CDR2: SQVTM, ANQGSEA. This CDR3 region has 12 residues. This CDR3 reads CSVFSGEETQYF. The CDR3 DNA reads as TGCAGCGTTTTTAGCGGAGAAGAGACCCAGTACTTC.

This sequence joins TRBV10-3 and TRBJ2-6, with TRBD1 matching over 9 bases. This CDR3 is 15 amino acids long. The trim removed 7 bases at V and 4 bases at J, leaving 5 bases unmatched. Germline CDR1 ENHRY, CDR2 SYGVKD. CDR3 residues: CAIKQGAQGANVLTF. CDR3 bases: TGTGCCATCAAACAGGGGGCGCAAGGGGCCAACGTCCTGACTTTC.

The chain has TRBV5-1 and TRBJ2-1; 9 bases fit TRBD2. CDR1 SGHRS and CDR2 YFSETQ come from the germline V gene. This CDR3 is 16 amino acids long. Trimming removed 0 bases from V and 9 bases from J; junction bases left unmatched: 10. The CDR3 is CASSLDLASGIVEQFF. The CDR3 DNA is TGCGCCAGCAGCTTGGATTTGGCTAGCGGGATAGTTGAGCAGTTCTTC.

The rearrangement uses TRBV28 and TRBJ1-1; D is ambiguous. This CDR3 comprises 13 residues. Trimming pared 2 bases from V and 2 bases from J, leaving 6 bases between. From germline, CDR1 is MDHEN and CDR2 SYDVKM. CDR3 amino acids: CASSLLLNTEAFF. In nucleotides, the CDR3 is TGTGCCAGCAGTTTACTTTTAAACACTGAAGCTTTCTTT.

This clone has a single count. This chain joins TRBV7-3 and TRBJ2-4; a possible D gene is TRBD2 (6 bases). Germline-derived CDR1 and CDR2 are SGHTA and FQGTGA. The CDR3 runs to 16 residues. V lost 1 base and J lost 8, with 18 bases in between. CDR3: CASSLSGTTGADIQYF. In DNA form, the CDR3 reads TGTGCCAGCAGCTTAAGCGGGACGACCGGAGCGGACATTCAGTACTTC.

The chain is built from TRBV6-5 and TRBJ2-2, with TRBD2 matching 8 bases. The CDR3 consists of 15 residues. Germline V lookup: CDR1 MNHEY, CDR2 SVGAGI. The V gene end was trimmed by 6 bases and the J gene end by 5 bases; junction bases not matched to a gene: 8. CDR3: CASSPPGGGTGELFF. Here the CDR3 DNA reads TGTGCCAGCAGCCCCCCCGGGGGGGGGACCGGGGAGCTGTTTTTT.

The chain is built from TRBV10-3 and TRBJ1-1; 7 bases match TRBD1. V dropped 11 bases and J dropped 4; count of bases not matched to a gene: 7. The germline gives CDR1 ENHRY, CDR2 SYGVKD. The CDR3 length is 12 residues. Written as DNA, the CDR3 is TGTGCCTCCCGACAGGGAACCACTGAAGCTTTCTTT. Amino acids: CASRQGTTEAFF.

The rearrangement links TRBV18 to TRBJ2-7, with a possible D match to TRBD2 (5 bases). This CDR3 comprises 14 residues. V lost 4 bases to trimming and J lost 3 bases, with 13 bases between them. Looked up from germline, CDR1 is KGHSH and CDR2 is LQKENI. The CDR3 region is CASSLNRGIYEQYF. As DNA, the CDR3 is TGTGCCAGCTCACTGAACCGGGGTATCTACGAGCAGTACTTC.